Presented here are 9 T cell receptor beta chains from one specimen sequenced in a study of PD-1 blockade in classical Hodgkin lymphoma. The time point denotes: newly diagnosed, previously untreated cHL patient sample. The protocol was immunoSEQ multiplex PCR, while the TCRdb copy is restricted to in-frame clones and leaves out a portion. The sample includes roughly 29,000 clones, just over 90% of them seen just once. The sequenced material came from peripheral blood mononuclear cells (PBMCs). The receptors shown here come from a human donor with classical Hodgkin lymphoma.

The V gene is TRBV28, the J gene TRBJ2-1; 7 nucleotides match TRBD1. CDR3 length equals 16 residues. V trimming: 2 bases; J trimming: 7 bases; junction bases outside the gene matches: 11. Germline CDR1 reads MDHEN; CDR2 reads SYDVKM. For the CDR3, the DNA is TGTGCCAGCAGTTTAATCCGGGCGGGCAGGGGGAATGAGCAGTTCTTC. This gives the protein CASSLIRAGRGNEQFF.

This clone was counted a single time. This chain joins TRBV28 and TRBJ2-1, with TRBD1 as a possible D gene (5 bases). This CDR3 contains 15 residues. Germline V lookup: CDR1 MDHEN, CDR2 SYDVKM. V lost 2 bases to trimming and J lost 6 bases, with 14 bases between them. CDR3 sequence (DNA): TGTGCCAGCAGTTTAGCCTCTGGGGCACCCAATGAGCAGTTCTTC. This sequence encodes CASSLASGAPNEQFF.

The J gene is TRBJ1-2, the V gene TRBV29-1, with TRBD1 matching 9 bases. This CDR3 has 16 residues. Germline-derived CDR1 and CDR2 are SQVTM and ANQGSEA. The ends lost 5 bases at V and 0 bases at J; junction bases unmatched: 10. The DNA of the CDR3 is TGCAGCGTTAGGGACAGGGTGGTTGGTGCTAACTATGGCTACACCTTC. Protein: CSVRDRVVGANYGYTF.

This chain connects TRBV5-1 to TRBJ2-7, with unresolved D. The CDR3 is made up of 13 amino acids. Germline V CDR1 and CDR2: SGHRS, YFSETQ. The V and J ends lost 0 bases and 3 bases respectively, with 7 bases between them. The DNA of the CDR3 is TGCGCCAGCAGCTTGGAAGGCGTCTACGAGCAGTACTTC. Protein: CASSLEGVYEQYF.

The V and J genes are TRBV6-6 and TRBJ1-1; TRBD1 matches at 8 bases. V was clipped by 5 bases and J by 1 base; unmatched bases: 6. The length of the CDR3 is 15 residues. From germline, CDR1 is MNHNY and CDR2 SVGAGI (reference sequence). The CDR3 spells CASSPSGGRNTEAFF. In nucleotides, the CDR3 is TGTGCCAGCAGTCCGTCAGGGGGCAGGAACACTGAAGCTTTCTTT.

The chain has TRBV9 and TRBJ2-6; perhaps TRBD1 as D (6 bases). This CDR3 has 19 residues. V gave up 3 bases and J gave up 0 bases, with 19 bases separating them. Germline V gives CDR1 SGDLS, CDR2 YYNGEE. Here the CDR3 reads CASSGPPGHGVSGANVLTF. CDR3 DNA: TGTGCCAGCAGCGGTCCTCCGGGACACGGAGTCTCTGGGGCCAACGTCCTGACTTTC.

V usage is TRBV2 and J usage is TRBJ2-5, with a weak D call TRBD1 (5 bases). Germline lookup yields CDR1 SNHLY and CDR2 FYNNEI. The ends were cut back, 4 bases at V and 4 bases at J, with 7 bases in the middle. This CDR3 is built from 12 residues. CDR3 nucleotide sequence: TGTGCCAGCAGTGGGCAGGGAGAGACCCAGTACTTC. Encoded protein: CASSGQGETQYF.

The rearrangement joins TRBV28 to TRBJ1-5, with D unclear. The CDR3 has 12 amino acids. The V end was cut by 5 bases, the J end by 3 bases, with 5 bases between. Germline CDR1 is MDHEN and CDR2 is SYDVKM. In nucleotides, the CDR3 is TGTGCCAGCAGTCGGGTCAATCAGCCCCAGCATTTT. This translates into CASSRVNQPQHF. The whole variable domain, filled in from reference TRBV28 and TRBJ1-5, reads DVKVTQSSRYLVKRTGEKVFLECVQDMDHENMFWYRQDPGLGLRLIYFSYDVKMKEKGDIPEGYSVSREKKERFSLILESASTNQTSMYLCASSRVNQPQHFGDGTRLSIL.

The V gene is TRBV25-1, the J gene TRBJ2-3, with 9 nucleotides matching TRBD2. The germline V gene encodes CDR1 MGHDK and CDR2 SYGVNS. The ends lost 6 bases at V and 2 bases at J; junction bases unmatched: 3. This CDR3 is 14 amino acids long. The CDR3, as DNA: TGTGCCAGCAGCCTAGCGGGAAACACAGATACGCAGTATTTT. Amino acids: CASSLAGNTDTQYF.